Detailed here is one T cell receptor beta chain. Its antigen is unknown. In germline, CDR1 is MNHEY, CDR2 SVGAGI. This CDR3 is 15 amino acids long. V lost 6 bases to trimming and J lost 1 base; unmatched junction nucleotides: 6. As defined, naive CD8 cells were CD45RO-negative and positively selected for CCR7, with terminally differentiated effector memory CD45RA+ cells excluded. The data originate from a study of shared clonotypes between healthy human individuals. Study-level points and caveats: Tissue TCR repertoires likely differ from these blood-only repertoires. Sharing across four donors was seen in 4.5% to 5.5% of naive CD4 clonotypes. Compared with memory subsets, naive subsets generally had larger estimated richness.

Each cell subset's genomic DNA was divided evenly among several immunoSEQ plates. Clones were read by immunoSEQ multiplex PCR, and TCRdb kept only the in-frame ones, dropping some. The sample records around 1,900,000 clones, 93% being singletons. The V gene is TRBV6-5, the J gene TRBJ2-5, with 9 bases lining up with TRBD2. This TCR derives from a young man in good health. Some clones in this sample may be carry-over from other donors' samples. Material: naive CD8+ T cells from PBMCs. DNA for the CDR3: TGTGCCAGCAGGCTTGAGCGGGAGGCCCAAGAGACCCAGTACTTC. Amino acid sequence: CASRLEREAQETQYF.